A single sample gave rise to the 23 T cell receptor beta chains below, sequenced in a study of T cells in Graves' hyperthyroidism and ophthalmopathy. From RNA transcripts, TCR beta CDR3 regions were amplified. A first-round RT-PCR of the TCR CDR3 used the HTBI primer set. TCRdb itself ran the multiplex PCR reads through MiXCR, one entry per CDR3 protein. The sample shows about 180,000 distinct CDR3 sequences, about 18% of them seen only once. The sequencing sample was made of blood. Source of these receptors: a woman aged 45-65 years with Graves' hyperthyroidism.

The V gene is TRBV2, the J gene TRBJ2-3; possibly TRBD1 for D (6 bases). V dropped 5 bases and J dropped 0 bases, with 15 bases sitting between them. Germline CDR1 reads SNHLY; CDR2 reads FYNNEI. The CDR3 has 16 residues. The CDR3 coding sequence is TGTGCCAGCAGTCGTACAGGGATTAGGAGCACAGATACGCAGTATTTT. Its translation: CASSRTGIRSTDTQYF.

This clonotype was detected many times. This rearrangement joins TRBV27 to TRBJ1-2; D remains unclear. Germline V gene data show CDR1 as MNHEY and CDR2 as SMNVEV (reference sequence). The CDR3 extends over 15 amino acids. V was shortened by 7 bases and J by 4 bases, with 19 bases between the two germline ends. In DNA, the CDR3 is TGTGCCAGCACCTTCAGCATCTCTGGTTCCTATGGCTACACCTTC. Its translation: CASTFSISGSYGYTF.

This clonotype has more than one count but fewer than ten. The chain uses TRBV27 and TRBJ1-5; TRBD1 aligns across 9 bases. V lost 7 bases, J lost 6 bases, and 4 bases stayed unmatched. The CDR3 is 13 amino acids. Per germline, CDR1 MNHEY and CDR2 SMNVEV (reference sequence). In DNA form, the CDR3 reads TGTGCCAGCACAACAGGGGGCAGTCAGCCCCAGCATTTT. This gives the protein CASTTGGSQPQHF.

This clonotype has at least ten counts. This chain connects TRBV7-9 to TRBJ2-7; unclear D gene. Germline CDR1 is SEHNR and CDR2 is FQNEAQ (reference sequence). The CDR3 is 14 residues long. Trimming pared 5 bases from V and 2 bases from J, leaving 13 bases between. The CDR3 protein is CASSRPRATYEQYF. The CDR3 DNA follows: TGTGCCAGCAGCCGACCCCGGGCCACCTACGAGCAGTACTTC. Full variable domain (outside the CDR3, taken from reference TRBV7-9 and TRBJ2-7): DTGVSQNPRHKITKRGQNVTFRCDPISEHNRLYWYRQTLGQGPEFLTYFQNEAQLEKSRLLSDRFSAERPKGSFSTLEIQRTEQGDSAMYLCASSRPRATYEQYFGPGTRLTVT.

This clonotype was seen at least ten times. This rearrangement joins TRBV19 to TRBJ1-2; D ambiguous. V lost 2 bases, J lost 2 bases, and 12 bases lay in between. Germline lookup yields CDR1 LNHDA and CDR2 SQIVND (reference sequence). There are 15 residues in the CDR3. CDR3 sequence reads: CASSISAVENYGYTF. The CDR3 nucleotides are TGTGCCAGTAGTATATCAGCAGTCGAGAACTATGGCTACACCTTC.

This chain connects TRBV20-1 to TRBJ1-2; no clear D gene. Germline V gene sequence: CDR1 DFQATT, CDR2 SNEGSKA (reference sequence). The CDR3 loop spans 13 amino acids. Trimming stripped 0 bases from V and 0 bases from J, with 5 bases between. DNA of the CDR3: TGCAGTGCTAGAGAGGGCGCTAACTATGGCTACACCTTC. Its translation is CSAREGANYGYTF.

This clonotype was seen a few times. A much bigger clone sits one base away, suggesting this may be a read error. The CDR3 is CASSSRRDSTDTQYF. The CDR3, as DNA: TGTGCCAGCAGCTCACGCAGGGACAGCACAGATACGCAGTATTTT. The gene calls are TRBV11-3 and TRBJ2-3, with D possibly being TRBD1 or TRBD2 (5 bases each). Germline values: CDR1 SGHNT, CDR2 YENEEA. This CDR3 is 15 amino acids long. The V gene lost 4 bases and the J gene lost 0 bases, with 11 bases spanning the gap.

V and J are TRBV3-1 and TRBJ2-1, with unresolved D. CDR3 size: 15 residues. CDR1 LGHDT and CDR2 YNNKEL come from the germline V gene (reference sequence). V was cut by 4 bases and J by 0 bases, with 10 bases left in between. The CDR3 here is CASSLSVLSYNEQFF. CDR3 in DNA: TGTGCCAGCAGCCTCTCCGTCCTCTCCTACAATGAGCAGTTCTTC.

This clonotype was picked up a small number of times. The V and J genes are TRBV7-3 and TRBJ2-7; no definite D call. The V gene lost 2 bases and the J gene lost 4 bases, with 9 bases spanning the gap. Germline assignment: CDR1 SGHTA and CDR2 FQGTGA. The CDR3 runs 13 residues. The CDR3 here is CASSLLMGYEQYF. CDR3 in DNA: TGTGCCAGCAGCTTATTAATGGGGTACGAGCAGTACTTC.

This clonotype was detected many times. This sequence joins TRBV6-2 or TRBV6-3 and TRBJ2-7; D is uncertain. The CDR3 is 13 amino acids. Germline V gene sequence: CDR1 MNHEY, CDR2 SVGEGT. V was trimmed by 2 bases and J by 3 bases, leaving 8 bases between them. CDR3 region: CASSYTDFYEQYF. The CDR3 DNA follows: TGTGCCAGCAGTTACACTGACTTCTACGAGCAGTACTTC.

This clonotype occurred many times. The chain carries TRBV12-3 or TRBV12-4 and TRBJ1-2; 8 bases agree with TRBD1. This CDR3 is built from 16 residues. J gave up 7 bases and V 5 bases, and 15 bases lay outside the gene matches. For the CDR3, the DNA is TGTGCCAGCAGTCGGACAGGGACTCACTCTAGGACTGGCTACACCTTC. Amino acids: CASSRTGTHSRTGYTF.

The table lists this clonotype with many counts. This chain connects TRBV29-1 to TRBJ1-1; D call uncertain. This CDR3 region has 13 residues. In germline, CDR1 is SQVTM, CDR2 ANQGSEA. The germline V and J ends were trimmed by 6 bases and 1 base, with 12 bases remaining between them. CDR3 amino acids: CSVSTDGNTEAFF. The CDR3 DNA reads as TGCAGCGTGTCCACGGACGGGAACACTGAAGCTTTCTTT.

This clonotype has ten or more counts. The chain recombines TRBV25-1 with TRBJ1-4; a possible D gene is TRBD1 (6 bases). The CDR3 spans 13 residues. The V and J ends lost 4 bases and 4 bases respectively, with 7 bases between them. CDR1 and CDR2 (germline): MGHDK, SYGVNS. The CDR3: CASSVRGNEKLFF. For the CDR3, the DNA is TGTGCCAGCAGTGTCAGGGGTAATGAAAAACTGTTTTTT.

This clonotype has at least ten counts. As DNA, the CDR3 is TGTGCCAGCAGCGTAGGAAAGGGTAATGAAGAGACCCAGTACTTC. It translates to CASSVGKGNEETQYF. J is TRBJ2-5 and V is TRBV9; no clear D gene. This CDR3 has 15 residues. Trimming shortened V by 0 bases and J by 3 bases, and 12 bases separated the two germline ends. Germline CDR1 reads SGDLS; CDR2 reads YYNGEE.

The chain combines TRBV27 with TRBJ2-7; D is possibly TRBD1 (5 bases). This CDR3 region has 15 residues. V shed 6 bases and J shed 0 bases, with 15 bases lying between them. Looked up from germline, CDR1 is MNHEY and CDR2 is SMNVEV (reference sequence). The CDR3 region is CASRQKADSSYEQYF. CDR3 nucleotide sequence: TGTGCCAGCAGACAAAAGGCAGACAGCTCCTACGAGCAGTACTTC.

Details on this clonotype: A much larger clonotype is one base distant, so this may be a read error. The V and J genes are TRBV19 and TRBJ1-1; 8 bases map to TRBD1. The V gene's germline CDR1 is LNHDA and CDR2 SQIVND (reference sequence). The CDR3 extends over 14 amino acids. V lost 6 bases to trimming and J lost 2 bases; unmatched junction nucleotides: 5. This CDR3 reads CASRAGGPNTEAFF. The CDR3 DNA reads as TGTGCCAGTAGAGCAGGGGGCCCTAACACTGAAGCTTTCTTT.

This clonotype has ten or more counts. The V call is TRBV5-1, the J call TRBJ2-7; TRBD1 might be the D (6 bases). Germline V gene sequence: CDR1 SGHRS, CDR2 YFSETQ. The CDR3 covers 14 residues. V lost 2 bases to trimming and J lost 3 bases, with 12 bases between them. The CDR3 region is CASSFQGSYYEQYF. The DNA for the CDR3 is TGCGCCAGCAGCTTCCAGGGGTCGTACTACGAGCAGTACTTC.

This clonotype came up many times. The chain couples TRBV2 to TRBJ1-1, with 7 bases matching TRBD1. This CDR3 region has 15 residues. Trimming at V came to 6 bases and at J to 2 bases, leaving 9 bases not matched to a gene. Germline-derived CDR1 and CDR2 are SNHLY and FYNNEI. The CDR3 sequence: CASRRQGAVNTEAFF. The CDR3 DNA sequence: TGTGCCAGCAGGCGACAGGGAGCCGTAAACACTGAAGCTTTCTTT.

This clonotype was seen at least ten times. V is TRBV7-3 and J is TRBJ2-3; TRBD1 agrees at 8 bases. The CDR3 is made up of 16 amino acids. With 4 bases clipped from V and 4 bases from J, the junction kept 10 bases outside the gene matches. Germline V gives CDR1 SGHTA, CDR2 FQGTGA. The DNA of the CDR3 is TGTGCCAGCAGCTCACAAAGATCAGGGGGCGCAGATACGCAGTATTTT. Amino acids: CASSSQRSGGADTQYF.

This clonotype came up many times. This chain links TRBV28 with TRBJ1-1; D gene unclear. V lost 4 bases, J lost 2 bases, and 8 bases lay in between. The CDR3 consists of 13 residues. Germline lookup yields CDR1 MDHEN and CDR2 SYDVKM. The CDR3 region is CASSSSPNTEAFF. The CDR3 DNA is TGTGCCAGCAGTTCATCCCCAAACACTGAAGCTTTCTTT.

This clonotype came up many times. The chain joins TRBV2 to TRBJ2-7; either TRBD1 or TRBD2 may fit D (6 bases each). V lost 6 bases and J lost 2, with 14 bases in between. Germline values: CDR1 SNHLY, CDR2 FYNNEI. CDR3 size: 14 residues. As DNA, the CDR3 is TGTGCCAGCAGGGCAACGGGGGCGACCTACGAGCAGTACTTC. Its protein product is CASRATGATYEQYF.

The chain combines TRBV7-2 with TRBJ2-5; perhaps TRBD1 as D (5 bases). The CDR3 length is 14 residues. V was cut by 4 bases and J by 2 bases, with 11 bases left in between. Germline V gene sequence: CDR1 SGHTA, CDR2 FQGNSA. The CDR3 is CASSSSGRQETQYF. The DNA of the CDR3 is TGTGCCAGCAGCTCCTCAGGGCGGCAAGAGACCCAGTACTTC.

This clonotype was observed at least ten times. As DNA, the CDR3 is TGTGCCACCAGCAGAGGGACAGGGCAGGTCGGGCAAGAGACCCAGTACTTC. Encoded protein: CATSRGTGQVGQETQYF. The V and J genes are TRBV15 and TRBJ2-5, with TRBD1 matching 8 bases. After removal of 1 base from V and 2 bases from J, the junction contained 9 bases not matched to a gene. The germline V gene has CDR1 LNHNV and CDR2 YYDKDF (reference sequence). The CDR3 consists of 17 residues.